These T cell receptor beta chains were read from a single sample in a study of blood T cell repertoires in COVID-19. Sequencing used immunoSEQ multiplex PCR; TCRdb keeps in-frame clones, though not all of them. The profile shows over 250,000 clones, around 87% of them singletons. What was sequenced was peripheral blood. The source is a woman aged 40 to 49 who had recovered from COVID-19. The CDR3 runs from the conserved cysteine through the conserved F or W. The D gene is left open where the match is weak. For some rows the clone size is stated as once, few or many, or as a class when expanded; others skip it.

V gene,clone size,J gene,D gene,CDR3 DNA,CDR3 protein
TRBV6-5,.,TRBJ2-5,TRBD1,TGTGCCAGCAGTTGGTTACCCGAGACAGGGGGAGAGACCCAGTACTTC,CASSWLPETGGETQYF
TRBV18,.,TRBJ1-3,.,TGTGCCAGCTCACTACGGGACATAGCTGGAAACACCATATATTTT,CASSLRDIAGNTIYF
TRBV11-3,.,TRBJ2-5,.,TGTGCCAGCAGCCCGGGGGAGACGGAAATATTGTACCAAGAGACCCAGTACTTC,CASSPGETEILYQETQYF
TRBV5-1,.,TRBJ2-2,.,TGCGCCAGCAGCTTGGACAGGGCGAGCACCGGGGAGCTGTTTTTT,CASSLDRASTGELFF
TRBV30,.,TRBJ1-6,.,TGTGCCTGGGGCCTTTTGAGCTCCTATAATTCACCCCTCCACTTT,CAWGLLSSYNSPLHF
TRBV29-1,.,TRBJ1-5,.,TGCAGCGTCCGACACCGCAATCAGCCCCAGCATTTT,CSVRHRNQPQHF
TRBV19,.,TRBJ2-3,TRBD1,TGTGCCAGTACCCCCCACCCAGGGGGCCGGGGAGATACGCAGTATTTT,CASTPHPGGRGDTQYF
TRBV5-1,.,TRBJ2-1,.,TGCGCCAGCAGCTTGTTCACAGCCAGAGTTGAGCAGTTCTTC,CASSLFTARVEQFF
TRBV5-8,few,TRBJ1-1,TRBD1,TGTGCCAGCAGCTTGGGTATTGACAGGGACTCCGAAGCTTTCTTT,CASSLGIDRDSEAFF
TRBV6-2/TRBV6-3,few,TRBJ1-2,.,TGTGCCAGCAGTTTCCCCTTGGAGGGCTACACCTTC,CASSFPLEGYTF
TRBV25-1,.,TRBJ2-1,TRBD2,TGTGCCAGCAGTCGGCGGGGGTCCTACAATGAGCAGTTCTTC,CASSRRGSYNEQFF
TRBV5-8,.,TRBJ2-3,TRBD1,TGTGCCAGCAGCGCCCCGGGACAGGGGTTCTACAGCACAGATACGCAGTATTTT,CASSAPGQGFYSTDTQYF
TRBV19,.,TRBJ1-4,TRBD1,TGTGCCAGTAGTAACCAGGGGGATCCAACTAATGAAAAACTGTTTTTT,CASSNQGDPTNEKLFF
TRBV13,many,TRBJ1-2,TRBD1,TGTGCCAGCAGCCCTAATTCCAGAGACAGGGTAGCCTTC,CASSPNSRDRVAF
TRBV15,.,TRBJ2-1,.,TGTGCCACCAGTTCGGGGGTCCTGGGTGAGCAGTTCTTC,CATSSGVLGEQFF
TRBV29-1,once,TRBJ1-2,TRBD1,TGCAGCGTTGAGACAGGGGCCTATGGCTACACCTTC,CSVETGAYGYTF
TRBV5-1,.,TRBJ1-1,TRBD1,TGCGCCAGCAGCTCATTCGTGACAGGGGGCCGGTTCCGCACTGAAGCTTTCTTT,CASSSFVTGGRFRTEAFF
TRBV12-5,.,TRBJ2-5,TRBD1,TGTGCTAGTGGTTTGGCTCGGGGGACCGGGACAGGGCCCCAAGAGACCCAGTACTTC,CASGLARGTGTGPQETQYF
TRBV4-3,.,TRBJ2-5,TRBD1,TGCGCCAGCAGCCAGAGACAGGGAGAGACCCAGTACTTC,CASSQRQGETQYF
TRBV7-2,.,TRBJ1-4,TRBD1,TGTGCCAGCAGCTTAGAATCGTGGACAGGGGATGAAAAACTGTTTTTT,CASSLESWTGDEKLFF
TRBV7-3,.,TRBJ2-2,TRBD2,TGTGCCAGCAGCTCCGGACGAGCGGGGGGGTCGAACACCGGGGAGCTGTTTTTT,CASSSGRAGGSNTGELFF
TRBV6-5,once,TRBJ2-1,.,TGTGCCAGCAGTTCCACCCGCGGACGGGAATTCTTC,CASSSTRGREFF
TRBV5-1,.,TRBJ1-1,.,TGCGCCAGCAGCTTAGGAGGGAACACTGAAGCTTTCTTT,CASSLGGNTEAFF
TRBV9,.,TRBJ2-1,TRBD2,TGTGCCAGCAGCGTAGAGGGACTAGGAGACAATGAGCAGTTCTTC,CASSVEGLGDNEQFF
TRBV5-1,.,TRBJ2-7,.,TGCGCCAGCAGCAGGAGGGTGGGTTCCTACGAGCAGTACTTC,CASSRRVGSYEQYF
TRBV18,.,TRBJ1-2,TRBD1,TGTGCCAGCTCACCAGGGCAGGGGGTCGGCTACACCTTC,CASSPGQGVGYTF
TRBV11-3,.,TRBJ2-2,.,TGTGCCAGCAGCTTAATAGCGGTCGGGGAGCTGTTTTTT,CASSLIAVGELFF
TRBV5-4,few,TRBJ1-6,.,TGTGCCAGCACCCAAGTCCCGGGAGCCTGGACACCCCTCCACTTT,CASTQVPGAWTPLHF
TRBV15,.,TRBJ1-2,TRBD1,TGTGCCACCAGCAGAGGGGACAGGGGGCGGAATGGCTACACCTTC,CATSRGDRGRNGYTF
TRBV9,.,TRBJ2-7,.,TGTGCCAGCAGCCAGAGGGTACAGGGTATAGAGCAGTACTTC,CASSQRVQGIEQYF
TRBV5-1,.,TRBJ1-1,.,TGCGCCAGCAGCTTCTTCCCGGGTGAACTGAACACTGAAGCTTTCTTT,CASSFFPGELNTEAFF
TRBV7-8,.,TRBJ2-2,TRBD2,TGTGCCAGCAGCTTACCCCGGACTAGCGGGGGTCCGCACACCGGGGAGCTGTTTTTT,CASSLPRTSGGPHTGELFF
TRBV7-3,.,TRBJ2-3,.,TGTGCCAGCAGCTTAGATGGGCGGGGTGGCACAGATACGCAGTATTTT,CASSLDGRGGTDTQYF
TRBV5-6,.,TRBJ2-3,TRBD2,TGTGCCAGCAGCCAGGCTAGCGGGGGATGGGATACGCAGTATTTT,CASSQASGGWDTQYF
TRBV11-3,.,TRBJ2-5,.,TGTGCCAGCAGCTTAAGGGGCGGTGAGACCCAGTACTTC,CASSLRGGETQYF
TRBV4-3,.,TRBJ1-4,.,TGCGCCAGCAGCCAATACCGGAATGAAAAACTGTTTTTT,CASSQYRNEKLFF
TRBV6-5,.,TRBJ1-6,TRBD1,TGTGCCAGCAGCCCAGGGGGCGCGGTTAATTCACCCCTCCACTTT,CASSPGGAVNSPLHF